Listed below are T cell receptor beta chains from one sample, sequenced in a study of early T cells in non-severe SARS-CoV-2 infection. In TCRdb, the 5' RACE reads were re-called with MiXCR into one record per CDR3 protein. The sample contains around 39,000 distinct CDR3 sequences, around 8% of which appear only once. The sequences come from whole blood, collected at baseline. These receptor sequences come from an adult who was a healthcare worker with PCR-confirmed SARS-CoV-2 infection or an uninfected control (not recorded which). Each CDR3 is given with its conserved first and last residue. The D gene is left open where the match is weak. Rows may omit the clone size; those that give it use once, few, many or a size class.

v_gene	j_gene	abundance	d_gene	CDR3aa	CDR3nt
TRBV27	TRBJ2-7	many	-	CASDPDGPPGYEQYF	TGTGCCAGCGACCCCGACGGCCCTCCTGGTTACGAGCAGTACTTC
TRBV7-3	TRBJ2-2	-	-	CASSPRANTGERFF	TGTGCCAGCAGCCCTAGGGCCAACACCGGGGAGCGGTTTTTT
TRBV12-3/TRBV12-4	TRBJ2-3	-	-	CASSWDTSTDTQYF	TGTGCCAGCAGTTGGGACACCAGCACAGATACGCAGTATTTT
TRBV9	TRBJ2-2	-	-	CASSVGGGGGRAGELFF	TGTGCCAGCAGCGTAGGAGGCGGCGGGGGCCGGGCCGGGGAGCTGTTTTTT
TRBV7-2	TRBJ2-5	few	-	CASSLIFGSSQETQYF	TGTGCCAGCAGCTTAATTTTTGGGTCCTCCCAAGAGACCCAGTACTTC
TRBV12-3/TRBV12-4	TRBJ2-3	few	-	CASSWLRYGTDTQYF	TGTGCCAGCAGTTGGCTTAGGTATGGGACAGATACGCAGTATTTT
TRBV6-5	TRBJ2-3	few	-	CASSSQGQPTDTQYF	TGTGCCAGCAGTTCCCAAGGACAGCCAACAGATACGCAGTATTTT
TRBV18	TRBJ2-5	many	-	CASSPPSIGPYQETQYF	TGTGCCAGCTCACCACCGTCGATCGGACCGTACCAAGAGACCCAGTACTTC
TRBV7-6	TRBJ2-7	few	TRBD1	CASSFAGTGREQYF	TGTGCCAGCAGCTTTGCCGGGACAGGGCGGGAGCAGTACTTC
TRBV18	TRBJ2-2	few	TRBD1	CASSPITVGQGSNTGELFF	TGTGCCAGCTCACCAATCACGGTGGGACAGGGGTCGAACACCGGGGAGCTGTTTTTT
TRBV11-2	TRBJ2-7	many	-	CASSLERAYEQYF	TGTGCCAGCAGCTTAGAACGGGCCTACGAGCAGTACTTC
TRBV5-1	TRBJ2-6	-	-	CASSPDRTGANVLTF	TGCGCCAGCAGCCCGGACAGAACTGGGGCCAACGTCCTGACTTTC
TRBV10-3	TRBJ2-7	many	TRBD1	CATSGQYSYEQYF	TGTGCCACCTCGGGACAGTACTCCTACGAGCAGTACTTC
TRBV12-3/TRBV12-4	TRBJ1-5	many	-	CASSTPNQPQHF	TGTGCCAGCAGTACACCTAATCAGCCCCAGCATTTT
TRBV15	TRBJ2-3	few	TRBD2	CATSKKTSADTQYF	TGTGCCACCAGCAAAAAGACTAGCGCAGATACGCAGTATTTT
TRBV20-1	TRBJ1-2	-	-	CSAKTGGTYGYTF	TGCAGTGCCAAAACGGGGGGTACCTATGGCTACACCTTC
TRBV6-5	TRBJ1-2	-	TRBD1	CASSSPTGGYYGYTF	TGTGCCAGCAGTTCCCCGACAGGGGGGTACTATGGCTACACCTTC
TRBV2	TRBJ1-2	few	-	CASSEDLGGNYGYTF	TGTGCCAGCAGTGAAGACTTGGGGGGCAACTATGGCTACACCTTC
TRBV4-1	TRBJ1-6	many	-	CASSQDFVNSPLHF	TGCGCCAGCAGCCAAGACTTTGTCAATTCACCCCTCCACTTT
TRBV5-4	TRBJ2-5	many	TRBD1	CASSTGQEQETQYF	TGTGCCAGCAGCACCGGACAGGAACAAGAGACCCAGTACTTC
TRBV3-1	TRBJ2-7	many	TRBD2	CASSGRVGPPYEQYF	TGTGCCAGCAGCGGGAGGGTAGGGCCCCCCTACGAGCAGTACTTC
TRBV7-2	TRBJ2-7	few	-	CASSFRDRTTEQYF	TGTGCCAGCAGCTTCCGGGACCGGACTACCGAGCAGTACTTC
TRBV10-3	TRBJ1-4	many	-	CAISESLQGPNPNEKLFF	TGTGCCATCAGTGAGTCTTTGCAGGGACCTAATCCTAATGAAAAACTGTTTTTT
TRBV18	TRBJ2-7	many	TRBD2	CASSTLAGEFYEQYF	TGTGCCAGCTCAACCCTAGCGGGGGAATTTTACGAGCAGTACTTC
TRBV10-3	TRBJ2-7	many	TRBD2	CAISFGLAGAYEQYF	TGTGCCATCAGTTTCGGACTAGCGGGGGCCTACGAGCAGTACTTC
TRBV30	TRBJ2-3	many	TRBD1	CAWSVSPGQGADTQYF	TGTGCCTGGAGTGTATCCCCGGGACAGGGGGCAGATACGCAGTATTTT
TRBV11-2	TRBJ2-1	many	-	CASSLGTDEQFF	TGTGCCAGCAGCTTAGGGACAGATGAGCAGTTCTTC
TRBV5-1	TRBJ2-5	-	TRBD2	CASRKGSGGTQETQYF	TGCGCCAGCAGGAAGGGAAGCGGGGGGACCCAAGAGACCCAGTACTTC
TRBV20-1	TRBJ2-3	-	-	CSASKGFDTDTQYF	TGCAGTGCTAGTAAGGGATTTGACACAGATACGCAGTATTTT
TRBV20-1	TRBJ1-2	few	-	CSARVTGSYGYTF	TGCAGTGCTAGAGTCACGGGAAGTTATGGCTACACCTTC
TRBV20-1	TRBJ1-5	few	-	CSAFTGTGKNQPQHF	TGCAGTGCTTTTACCGGGACGGGGAAAAATCAGCCCCAGCATTTT
TRBV10-3	TRBJ2-7	few	TRBD2	CAISEGTSGGPSYEQYF	TGTGCCATCAGTGAAGGGACTAGCGGGGGCCCCTCCTACGAGCAGTACTTC
TRBV6-6	TRBJ1-5	-	-	CASVGGFDQPQHF	TGTGCCAGCGTCGGAGGGTTTGATCAGCCCCAGCATTTT
TRBV11-2	TRBJ1-2	-	-	CASQKRRRETYGYTF	TGTGCCAGCCAGAAGCGGCGGAGGGAAACATATGGCTACACCTTC
TRBV24-1	TRBJ1-2	many	-	CATSSGANYGYTF	TGTGCCACCAGTTCTGGAGCTAACTATGGCTACACCTTC
TRBV11-2	TRBJ1-6	few	-	CASSSEGRVGSPLHF	TGTGCCAGCAGCTCCGAAGGCAGGGTTGGTTCACCCCTCCACTTT
TRBV9	TRBJ1-3	many	-	CASSVEGSSGNTIYF	TGTGCCAGCAGCGTAGAGGGCAGCTCTGGAAACACCATATATTTT
TRBV29-1	TRBJ2-3	few	-	CITDTDTQYF	TGCATAACCGACACAGATACGCAGTATTTT
TRBV12-3/TRBV12-4	TRBJ2-3	few	-	CASSLSARHTDTQYF	TGTGCCAGCAGTTTAAGCGCTCGACACACAGATACGCAGTATTTT
TRBV28	TRBJ1-1	-	-	CASRLGHNPTEAFF	TGTGCCAGCAGACTGGGTCATAACCCCACTGAAGCTTTCTTT
TRBV2	TRBJ1-1	many	TRBD1	CASSEPGGGEAFF	TGTGCCAGCAGTGAACCAGGGGGCGGTGAAGCTTTCTTT
TRBV6-1	TRBJ1-1	-	-	CASSEAGAGSTEAFF	TGTGCCAGCAGTGAAGCTGGGGCAGGGAGCACTGAAGCTTTCTTT
TRBV6-5	TRBJ1-3	many	-	CASSYDEGNTIYF	TGTGCCAGCAGTTACGACGAGGGAAACACCATATATTTT
TRBV10-3	TRBJ2-7	many	-	CAISEGQRYEQYF	TGTGCCATCAGTGAAGGACAGCGCTACGAGCAGTACTTC
TRBV12-2	TRBJ2-1	few	-	CASRAGANEQFF	TGTGCAAGTCGCGCAGGGGCCAATGAGCAGTTCTTC
TRBV20-1	TRBJ2-4	many	-	CSAWTVERDIQYF	TGCAGTGCTTGGACGGTTGAGAGGGACATTCAGTACTTC
TRBV20-1	TRBJ2-6	few	-	CSARGVSGANVLTF	TGCAGTGCGAGAGGGGTTTCTGGGGCCAACGTCCTGACTTTC
TRBV5-1	TRBJ2-1	-	TRBD2	CASSRNRLTSGAGDEQFF	TGCGCCAGCAGCCGCAATCGATTAACTAGCGGGGCCGGGGATGAGCAGTTCTTC
TRBV7-9	TRBJ1-2	-	TRBD1	CASSWGTGQHGYTF	TGTGCCAGCAGCTGGGGGACAGGGCAGCATGGCTACACCTTC
TRBV3-1	TRBJ2-1	few	TRBD2	CASSQGGGGSYNEQFF	TGTGCCAGCAGCCAAGGGGGCGGGGGATCCTACAATGAGCAGTTCTTC
TRBV5-1	TRBJ1-2	few	-	CASSLAWGTTGYTF	TGCGCCAGCAGCTTGGCGTGGGGCACGACAGGCTACACCTTC
TRBV30	TRBJ2-7	-	-	CAEEGGIPYEQYF	TGTGCCGAAGAAGGTGGTATCCCCTACGAGCAGTACTTC
TRBV4-1	TRBJ1-5	many	-	CASSQERTALSNQPQHF	TGCGCCAGCAGCCAAGAAAGGACAGCCCTTAGCAATCAGCCCCAGCATTTT
TRBV6-2/TRBV6-3	TRBJ2-1	many	-	CASSYSKWGSSYNEQFF	TGTGCCAGCAGTTACTCGAAGTGGGGGAGCTCCTACAATGAGCAGTTCTTC
TRBV2	TRBJ2-1	many	TRBD2	CASIYKRGGRYEQFF	TGTGCCAGCATCTATAAGCGGGGGGGCAGATATGAGCAGTTCTTC
TRBV11-2	TRBJ2-1	many	TRBD2	CASSPIGTRQQFF	TGTGCCAGCAGCCCCATCGGGACTAGGCAGCAGTTCTTC
TRBV9	TRBJ1-2	few	-	CASSPSAYYGYTF	TGTGCCAGCAGCCCCTCAGCGTACTATGGCTACACCTTC
TRBV12-3/TRBV12-4	TRBJ1-3	many	-	CASSYGTPSGNTIYF	TGTGCCAGCAGTTACGGGACGCCCTCGGGAAACACCATATATTTT
TRBV6-5	TRBJ1-6	many	-	CASNQGDSPLHF	TGTGCCAGCAATCAGGGCGATTCACCCCTCCACTTT
TRBV5-1	TRBJ2-3	many	TRBD2	CASSGRLAGHVDTQYF	TGCGCCAGCAGCGGCCGACTAGCGGGGCATGTCGATACGCAGTATTTT